This TCR beta chain was sequenced during a study of a mutant IDH1 vaccine in newly diagnosed glioma. In the case of this clone: Its specificity is not known.

Sequencing used immunoSEQ multiplex PCR; TCRdb keeps in-frame clones, though not all of them. The table lists tens of thousands of clones, roughly nine tenths of them singletons. After removal of 1 base from V and 5 bases from J, the junction contained 9 bases not matched to a gene. The CDR3 runs to 18 residues. Germline assignment: CDR1 LGHNA and CDR2 YNFKEQ. Time point reported: week 35, safety follow-up. Vaccinated patients received 300 ug of mutant IDH1 20-mer peptide per dose, with topical imiquimod. The sample was PBMCs, taken from a glioma patient whose treatment included an IDH1 peptide vaccine. This sequence originates from a man aged 40-49 years with glioma. The V gene is TRBV4-2, the J gene TRBJ2-2; 11 bases align to TRBD2. The CDR3 region has the DNA TGTGCCAGCAGCCAAGCTTTGGGGTTAGCGGGAGGGACCGGGGAGCTGTTTTTT. Amino acid sequence: CASSQALGLAGGTGELFF.